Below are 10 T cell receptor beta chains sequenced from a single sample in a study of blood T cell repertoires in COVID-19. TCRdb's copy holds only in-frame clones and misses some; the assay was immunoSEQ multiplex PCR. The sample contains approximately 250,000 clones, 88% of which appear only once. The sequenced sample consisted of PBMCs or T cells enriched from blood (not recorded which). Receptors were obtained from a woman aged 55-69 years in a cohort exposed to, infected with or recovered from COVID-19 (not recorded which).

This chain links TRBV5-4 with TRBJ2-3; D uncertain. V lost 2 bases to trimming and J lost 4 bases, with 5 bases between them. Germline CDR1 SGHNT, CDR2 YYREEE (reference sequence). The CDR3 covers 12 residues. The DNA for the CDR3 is TGTGCCAGCAGCTTCCGGGCAGATACGCAGTATTTT. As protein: CASSFRADTQYF.

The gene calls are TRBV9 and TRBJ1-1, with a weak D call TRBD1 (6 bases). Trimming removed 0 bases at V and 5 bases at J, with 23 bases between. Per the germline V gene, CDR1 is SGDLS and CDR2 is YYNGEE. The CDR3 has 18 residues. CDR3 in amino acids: CASSVATGAARGGTEAFF. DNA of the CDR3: TGTGCCAGCAGCGTAGCTACAGGCGCCGCCAGGGGTGGGACTGAAGCTTTCTTT.

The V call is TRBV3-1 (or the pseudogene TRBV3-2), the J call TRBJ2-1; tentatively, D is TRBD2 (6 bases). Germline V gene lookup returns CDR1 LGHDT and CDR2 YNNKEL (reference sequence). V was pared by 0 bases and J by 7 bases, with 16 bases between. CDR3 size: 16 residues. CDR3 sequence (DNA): TGTGCCAGCAGCCAAGAATTGACGGGAGCGGGTAATGAGCAGTTCTTC. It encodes CASSQELTGAGNEQFF.

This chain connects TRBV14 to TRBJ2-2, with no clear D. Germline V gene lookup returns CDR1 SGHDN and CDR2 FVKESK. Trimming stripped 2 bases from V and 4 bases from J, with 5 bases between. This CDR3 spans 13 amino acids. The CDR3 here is CASSQRLTGELFF. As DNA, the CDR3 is TGTGCCAGCAGCCAAAGACTCACCGGGGAGCTGTTTTTT.

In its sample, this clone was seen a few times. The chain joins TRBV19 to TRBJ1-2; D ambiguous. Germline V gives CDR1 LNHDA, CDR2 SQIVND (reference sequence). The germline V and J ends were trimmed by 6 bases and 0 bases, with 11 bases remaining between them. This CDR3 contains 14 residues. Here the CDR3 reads CASRFRGANYGYTF. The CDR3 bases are TGTGCCAGTAGGTTCCGCGGGGCTAACTATGGCTACACCTTC.

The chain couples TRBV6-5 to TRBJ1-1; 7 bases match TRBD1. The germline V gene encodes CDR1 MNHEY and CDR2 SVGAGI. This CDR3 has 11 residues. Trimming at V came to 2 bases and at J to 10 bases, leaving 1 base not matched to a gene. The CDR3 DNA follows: TGTGCCAGCAGTTACGCAGGGGGAGCTTTCTTT. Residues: CASSYAGGAFF.

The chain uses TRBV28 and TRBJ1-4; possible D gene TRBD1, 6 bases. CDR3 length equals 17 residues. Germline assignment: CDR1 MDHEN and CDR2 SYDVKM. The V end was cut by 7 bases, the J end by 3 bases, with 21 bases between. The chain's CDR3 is CASKSLPTGTANEKLFF. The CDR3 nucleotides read TGTGCCAGCAAATCCTTACCTACAGGGACGGCTAATGAAAAACTGTTTTTT. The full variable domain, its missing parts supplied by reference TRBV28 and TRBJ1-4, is DVKVTQSSRYLVKRTGEKVFLECVQDMDHENMFWYRQDPGLGLRLIYFSYDVKMKEKGDIPEGYSVSREKKERFSLILESASTNQTSMYLCASKSLPTGTANEKLFFGSGTQLSVL.

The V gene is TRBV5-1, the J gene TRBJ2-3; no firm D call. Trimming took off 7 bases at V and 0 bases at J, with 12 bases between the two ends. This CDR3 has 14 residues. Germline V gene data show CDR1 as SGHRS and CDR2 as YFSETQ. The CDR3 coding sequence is TGCGCCAGCGGCCTCGAGACTAGCACAGATACGCAGTATTTT. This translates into CASGLETSTDTQYF. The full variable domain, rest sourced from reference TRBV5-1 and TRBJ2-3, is KAGVTQTPRYLIKTRGQQVTLSCSPISGHRSVSWYQQTPGQGLQFLFEYFSETQRNKGNFPGRFSGRQFSNSRSEMNVSTLELGDSALYLCASGLETSTDTQYFGPGTRLTVL.

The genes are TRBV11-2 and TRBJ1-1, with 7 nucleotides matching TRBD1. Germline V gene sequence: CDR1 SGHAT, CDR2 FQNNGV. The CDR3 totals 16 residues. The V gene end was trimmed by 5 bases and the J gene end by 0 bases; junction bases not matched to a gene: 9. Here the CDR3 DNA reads TGTGCCAGCAGCCCCACGACAGGGAGAATGAACACTGAAGCTTTCTTT. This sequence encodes CASSPTTGRMNTEAFF.

For the CDR3, the DNA is TGTGCCAGTAGTACCAACGGACAGCCCAACTATGGCTACACCTTC. Protein product: CASSTNGQPNYGYTF. This sequence joins TRBV19 and TRBJ1-2; D may be TRBD1 (6 bases). This CDR3 spans 15 amino acids. Trimming pared 4 bases from V and 2 bases from J, leaving 14 bases between. CDR1 is LNHDA, CDR2 SQIVND, per germline (reference sequence). Using reference TRBV19 and TRBJ1-2 for the parts outside the CDR3, the full variable domain is DGGITQSPKYLFRKEGQNVTLSCEQNLNHDAMYWYRQDPGQGLRLIYYSQIVNDFQKGDIAEGYSVSREKKESFPLTVTSAQKNPTAFYLCASSTNGQPNYGYTFGSGTRLTVV.